The 8 T cell receptor beta chains below all came from one sample that was sequenced in a study of T cells in Graves' hyperthyroidism and ophthalmopathy. Amplified TCR beta CDR3 regions came from RNA transcripts. A first-round RT-PCR of the TCR CDR3 used the HTBI primer set. TCRdb independently ran MiXCR on the multiplex PCR reads; one entry per CDR3 protein. The sample carries 500,000 to 750,000 distinct CDR3 sequences, less than 20% recorded once. Sequenced input: blood. Receptor source: a woman aged 25 to 45 with Graves' hyperthyroidism.

There are many counts of this clonotype. This chain uses TRBV7-8 with TRBJ2-7; TRBD2 matches at 7 bases. The V and J ends lost 2 bases and 5 bases, in that order; junction bases with no gene match: 6. This CDR3 has 14 amino acids. The germline CDR1 and CDR2 sequences are SGHVS and FQNEAQ. The CDR3 region has the DNA TGTGCCAGCAGCTTAAGGGCTAGCGGAGACGAGCAGTACTTC. Translation gives CASSLRASGDEQYF.

This clonotype has only a few counts. The gene calls are TRBV6-2 or TRBV6-3 and TRBJ2-4; the match to TRBD2 covers 7 bases. The CDR3 runs 18 residues. Looked up from germline, CDR1 is MNHEY and CDR2 is SVGEGT. Losses at the gene ends were 0 bases for V and 6 bases for J; bases not matched to a gene: 14. CDR3 region: CASSYSTTHAGDRNIQYF. DNA of the CDR3: TGTGCCAGCAGTTACTCGACGACCCACGCGGGGGATCGAAACATTCAGTACTTC.

This clonotype was recorded at least ten times. V usage is TRBV20-1 and J usage is TRBJ2-7; 9 bases agree with TRBD1. V dropped 6 bases and J dropped 2; count of bases not matched to a gene: 11. Germline CDR1 is DFQATT and CDR2 is SNEGSKA (reference sequence). The CDR3 consists of 15 residues. The CDR3 loop reads CSATKGQGDPYEQYF. DNA for the CDR3: TGCAGTGCGACGAAGGGACAGGGCGACCCCTACGAGCAGTACTTC.

CDR3 DNA sequence: TGCAGTGCTGCCGGGACAGAGAACACTGAAGCTTTCTTT. It is translated as CSAAGTENTEAFF. The V call is TRBV20-1, the J call TRBJ1-1, with TRBD1 matching 7 bases. Germline V CDR1 and CDR2: DFQATT, SNEGSKA (reference sequence). The CDR3 has 13 amino acids. V shed 5 bases, J shed 1 base, and the junction held 4 bases outside the gene matches.

The sample holds many counts of this clonotype. V gene TRBV7-2 combines with J gene TRBJ2-5, with D perhaps matching TRBD2 (6 bases). The V end was cut by 5 bases, the J end by 4 bases, with 17 bases between. This CDR3 contains 15 residues. Germline loops: CDR1 SGHTA, CDR2 FQGNSA. This CDR3 reads CASSRGRGGVETQYF. The CDR3 nucleotides read TGTGCCAGCAGCCGAGGTCGGGGAGGAGTAGAGACCCAGTACTTC.

This clonotype was detected only a few times. The V gene is TRBV28, the J gene TRBJ2-7, with D hard to call. This CDR3 region has 14 residues. V was pared by 5 bases and J by 0 bases, with 11 bases between. Germline CDR1 and CDR2: MDHEN and SYDVKM. For the CDR3, the DNA is TGTGCCAGCAGTCCCAGGCATAGCTCCTACGAGCAGTACTTC. Its translation: CASSPRHSSYEQYF.

This clonotype was counted many times. The chain employs TRBV6-1 and TRBJ2-3; no reliable D call. The V gene lost 5 bases and the J gene lost 1 base, with 10 bases spanning the gap. Germline V gives CDR1 MNHNS, CDR2 SASEGT. The CDR3 sequence is 14 residues long. CDR3 coding DNA: TGTGCCAGCAGTAGAGTAGGAGGCACAGATACGCAGTATTTT. Its protein is CASSRVGGTDTQYF.

This clonotype appeared a single time. The rearrangement uses TRBV6-2 or TRBV6-3 and TRBJ1-2; no clear D gene. V lost 5 bases to trimming and J lost 4 bases, with 14 bases between them. The CDR3 is 14 amino acids. Looked up from germline, CDR1 is MNHEY and CDR2 is SVGEGT. In DNA, the CDR3 is TGTGCCAGCAGTGGCGAGTCTGGGCCCTATGGCTACACCTTC. Protein product: CASSGESGPYGYTF.